Each of the 16 T cell receptor beta chains below was sequenced from the same sample in a study of response to subunit inactivated influenza vaccine (dated by TCRdb to about 2018). The receptor library was made with RT-PCR. The data were produced on an Illumina HiSeq 2500. TCRdb's own reprocessing of the public reads used fastp at Q25 and MiXCR and kept productive beta chains. Rows are unified per CDR3 protein, each entry keeping the most common DNA and genes. A total of about 830,000 distinct CDR3 sequences appear in this sample, roughly 20% of them only once. Of the sample, under 13% falls within the top ten clones. Sequences were derived from PBMCs from blood, sampled roughly 5 days after vaccination. The receptors were sampled from a man aged 50 to 59 who received an inactivated influenza vaccine. Donor details come from another sample of the same person, matched by shared clones.

This clonotype was observed a handful of times. The gene calls are TRBV29-1 and TRBJ2-3; no definite D call. V gave up 3 bases and J gave up 2 bases, with 6 bases separating them. The CDR3 length is 12 residues. Germline V gene lookup returns CDR1 SQVTM and CDR2 ANQGSEA. The CDR3 bases are TGCAGCGTTGATTCATACACAGATACGCAGTATTTT. It translates to CSVDSYTDTQYF.

The chain is built from TRBV9 and TRBJ2-1; the D gene is possibly TRBD2 (6 bases). Germline V gives CDR1 SGDLS, CDR2 YYNGEE. This CDR3 spans 16 amino acids. With 5 bases removed from V and 4 bases from J, the gap between germline ends came to 19 bases. The CDR3 coding sequence is TGTGCCAGCAGTGACTCCCGGGACTCGGGTTACAATGAGCAGTTCTTC. It encodes CASSDSRDSGYNEQFF.

The chain employs TRBV20-1 and TRBJ2-1; tentative D call: TRBD2 (6 bases). Looked up from germline, CDR1 is DFQATT and CDR2 is SNEGSKA (reference sequence). There are 17 residues in the CDR3. The V and J ends lost 0 bases and 0 bases respectively, with 15 bases between them. DNA for the CDR3: TGCAGTGCTAGAGATCAGATGGAGGGCAGCTCCTACAATGAGCAGTTCTTC. Its protein is CSARDQMEGSSYNEQFF.

V usage is TRBV20-1 and J usage is TRBJ2-1, with D possibly matching TRBD2 (6 bases). Trimming removed 6 bases at V and 0 bases at J, with 18 bases between. Germline V CDR1 and CDR2: DFQATT, SNEGSKA (reference sequence). This CDR3 has 16 residues. The DNA of the CDR3 is TGCAGTGCGAGGGACTCTCGGCCCAGCTCCTACAATGAGCAGTTCTTC. Amino acid sequence: CSARDSRPSSYNEQFF.

As for this clonotype: Just one base apart from a much larger clone, this may be a read error. The chain joins TRBV4-2 to TRBJ2-3, with 11 bases matching TRBD2. Germline V gene data show CDR1 as LGHNA and CDR2 as YNFKEQ. V lost 1 base and J lost 5; bases outside the gene matches: 11. The CDR3 sequence is 18 residues long. The CDR3 DNA reads TGTGCCAGCAGCCAAGCCCATCGTAGCGGGGGGGCCGGAGATACGCAGTATTTT. Translation: CASSQAHRSGGAGDTQYF.

J is TRBJ2-3 and V is TRBV29-1; 8 positions agree with TRBD1. CDR3 length equals 15 residues. With 6 bases clipped from V and 0 bases from J, the junction kept 8 bases outside the gene matches. CDR1 and CDR2 from the germline V gene are SQVTM and ANQGSEA. The CDR3 sequence: CSVPPRDRSTDTQYF. CDR3 nucleotide sequence: TGCAGCGTCCCCCCCCGGGACAGGAGCACAGATACGCAGTATTTT.

This clonotype was seen only a few times. This chain links TRBV29-1 with TRBJ2-7; D is undetermined. Per the germline V gene, CDR1 is SQVTM and CDR2 is ANQGSEA. The V and J ends lost 6 bases and 4 bases respectively, with 13 bases between them. The length of the CDR3 is 12 residues. The CDR3 sequence is CSVVLGNYEQYF. The CDR3 DNA reads as TGCAGCGTCGTTCTTGGGAATTACGAGCAGTACTTC.

The V and J genes are TRBV9 and TRBJ2-5; 9 bases match TRBD1. CDR3 length: 16 residues. With V trimmed by 2 bases and J by 1 base, 6 bases remained unmatched. Per germline, CDR1 SGDLS and CDR2 YYNGEE. CDR3 sequence reads: CASSVSGQGFQETQYF. CDR3 nucleotide sequence: TGTGCCAGCAGCGTTTCCGGACAGGGGTTCCAAGAGACCCAGTACTTC.

The chain has TRBV7-9 and TRBJ2-7, with D possibly called TRBD1 or TRBD2 (6 bases each). V was shortened by 5 bases and J by 3 bases, with 14 bases between the two germline ends. The CDR3 spans 14 residues. Per germline, CDR1 SEHNR and CDR2 FQNEAQ (reference sequence). The CDR3 reads CASSPQGRLYEQYF. As DNA, the CDR3 is TGTGCCAGCAGCCCCCAGGGGAGGCTCTACGAGCAGTACTTC.

The chain has TRBV5-1 and TRBJ2-1; D is tentatively TRBD1 or TRBD2 (6 bases each). The V gene's germline CDR1 is SGHRS and CDR2 YFSETQ. CDR3 length: 16 amino acids. V was pared by 0 bases and J by 1 base, with 11 bases between. In DNA form, the CDR3 reads TGCGCCAGCAGCTTGGCCGGGGGCGCGTCCTACAATGAGCAGTTCTTC. Translating it yields CASSLAGGASYNEQFF. Full variable domain (remainder filled in from reference TRBV5-1 and TRBJ2-1): KAGVTQTPRYLIKTRGQQVTLSCSPISGHRSVSWYQQTPGQGLQFLFEYFSETQRNKGNFPGRFSGRQFSNSRSEMNVSTLELGDSALYLCASSLAGGASYNEQFFGPGTRLTVL.

V is TRBV9 and J is TRBJ2-1, with 8 bases aligning to TRBD1. V shed 0 bases and J 9 bases; nucleotides not matched to a gene: 8. Germline V lookup: CDR1 SGDLS, CDR2 YYNGEE. This CDR3 contains 15 residues. The CDR3 here is CASSVGVTGAVEQFF. Here the CDR3 DNA reads TGTGCCAGCAGCGTAGGGGTGACAGGGGCAGTTGAGCAGTTCTTC.

This clonotype was observed many times. This chain joins TRBV7-3 and TRBJ2-1; 15 bases match TRBD2. Germline CDR1 SGHTA, CDR2 FQGTGA. The CDR3 is 16 amino acids. V dropped 5 bases and J dropped 9; count of bases not matched to a gene: 8. In DNA, the CDR3 is TGTGCCAGCAGCCCCCACGGACTAGCGGGAGGGGCTGAGCAGTTCTTC. Translating it yields CASSPHGLAGGAEQFF.

This chain links TRBV12-3 or TRBV12-4 with TRBJ2-1, with 8 bases fitting TRBD2. CDR3 length equals 17 residues. V lost 6 bases to trimming and J lost 1 base; unmatched junction nucleotides: 11. CDR3 sequence (DNA): TGTGCCAGCAGGATCCGGGGGGGAGGTAGTTCCTACAATGAGCAGTTCTTC. This sequence encodes CASRIRGGGSSYNEQFF.

A few counts support this clonotype. V is TRBV20-1 and J is TRBJ2-7; D perhaps matches TRBD2 (6 bases). The CDR3 consists of 12 residues. In germline, CDR1 is DFQATT, CDR2 SNEGSKA (reference sequence). Trimming cost V 4 bases and J 2 bases, with 9 bases left between them. In DNA form, the CDR3 reads TGCAGTGCTAAAGCGGGTCCCTACGAGCAGTACTTC. Translating it yields CSAKAGPYEQYF.

This clonotype has just one count. The chain employs TRBV18 and TRBJ2-2; weak D call: TRBD2 (6 bases). V lost 3 bases to trimming and J lost 4 bases, with 18 bases between them. The CDR3 consists of 17 residues. Germline lookup yields CDR1 KGHSH and CDR2 LQKENI. The CDR3 protein is CASSPRMNGGSTGELFF. As DNA, the CDR3 is TGTGCCAGCTCACCGAGAATGAACGGGGGTTCCACCGGGGAGCTGTTTTTT.

This clonotype was picked up one time. This chain joins TRBV2 and TRBJ2-7; maybe TRBD2 (6 bases). This CDR3 contains 14 residues. V shed 7 bases and J shed 7 bases, with 20 bases lying between them. Germline V gives CDR1 SNHLY, CDR2 FYNNEI. CDR3 bases: TGTGCCAGCAATCCGGGAGCTACCCCAGGGGAGCAGTACTTC. Protein sequence: CASNPGATPGEQYF.